The clone carrying this T cell receptor beta chain occurred once. Its antigen is currently unknown. Germline values: CDR1 LNHDA, CDR2 SQIVND (reference sequence). With V trimmed by 1 base and J by 1 base, 2 bases remained unmatched. The CDR3 loop spans 16 amino acids. Here immunoSEQ multiplex PCR was the method, and the copy in TCRdb shows in-frame clones only, minus some. Of about 77,000 clones in the sample, 81% were seen once. These data belong to a study of OX40 agonist ivuxolimab in advanced cancers. Study-level information: Of mixed ages from roughly 23 to 85 and averaging about 60 years, the group was roughly 85% male.

Study-level findings and limits: On average, CD8+ T cells showed a greater number of expanded clones than CD4+.

The source was CD4+ or CD8+ T cells sorted from blood, collected in a trial of the OX40 agonist ivuxolimab. This clonotype was sampled from an adult with an advanced solid tumor such as melanoma, head and neck, liver or kidney cancer. The gene calls are TRBV19 and TRBJ2-7; 12 nucleotides line up with TRBD1. CDR3: CASSIAGQGASYEQYF. CDR3 bases: TGTGCCAGTAGTATAGCGGGACAGGGGGCGTCCTACGAGCAGTACTTC.